This T cell receptor (beta chain) stems from a study of cytomegalovirus exposure and HLA in healthy donors (dated by TCRdb to about 2017). Turning to the overall study: An earlier analysis of roughly 630 of the donors reported 250 to 350 Gb of sequence data and some 100 million unique TCR beta sequences from about 179 million T cells. Approximately 310 gigabases of sequencing data and 80 million or so unique TCR sequences were included in an early release covering several hundred HLA-typed donors. Of the roughly 410 genotyped donors, 81% were placed in the genetic ancestry cluster associated with self-reported Caucasian donors. The aim of the study was to test whether cataloging public T cell receptors could identify signatures of past pathogen exposure. Using immunosequencing, the study profiled T cell repertoires from about 650 subjects and related those repertoires to cytomegalovirus serostatus. Along with the approximately 670-subject first cohort, a separate validation cohort of around 110 different subjects was used. To predict cytomegalovirus infection status, the study combined high-throughput TCR immunosequencing, statistical association of individual TCRs with disease status, and machine learning. In a later analysis, previously published TCR beta repertoires from more than 500 donors were re-analyzed and high-resolution HLA genotyping was added so that TCR occurrence patterns could be studied. Rather than drawing on any new phenotypic data, the later analysis identified candidate immune exposures from TCR beta sequences and the way those sequences occurred across donors. An earlier analysis of approximately 580 of the donors used high-throughput TCR beta sequencing to judge whether each TCR beta V gene segment behaved as functional or pseudogenic. Donor age, sex, ethnicity and CMV serostatus were compiled alongside the repertoire data. A later genetic analysis took genome-wide SNP genotypes for 398 of the 666 donors and used that subset as a discovery cohort. All discovery cohort repertoires had been generated on a single sequencing platform. HLA typing included class I and class II loci at four-digit resolution. The number of typed donors differed by locus: roughly 620-640 for A, B, C, DRB1 and DQB1; approximately 530 for DQA1; approximately 600 for DPA1; and roughly 450 for DPB1. Five DR-DQ haplotypes were treated as single units for association and clustering because of strong linkage in the cohort. Among about 360 genotyped donors of the cohort, an average of approximately 230,000 unique TCR beta nucleotide sequences were sequenced per donor, about a sixth of them non-productive.

Of note for this clone: The antigen this receptor binds is unknown. One base away there is no much larger clone; base qualities are not given.

The cohort comprised some 680 healthy bone marrow donors. Cohort members were all nominally healthy when sampled, although unrecorded immune exposures were likely present. The donor was CMV seronegative and was included in the group of hundreds of seronegative cohort members. Each donor provided a peripheral blood sample, and peripheral blood mononuclear cells were used for TCR beta sequencing. Genomic DNA extraction from the blood cell samples was performed with the Qiagen DNeasy Blood Extraction Kit. The library was made by the immunoSEQ multiplex PCR assay. A mixture of 60 forward primers for TCR Vbeta segments and 13 reverse primers for TCR Jbeta segments was used in the multiplex PCR. The CDR3 region of rearranged TCR beta genes was amplified from genomic DNA with a multiplex PCR assay. The Illumina HiSeq System was used to sequence the amplified TCR beta libraries as 87-base-pair reads. From the authors' description of their analysis: A later analysis tallied roughly 78 million unique TCR beta chains across the 666 repertoires, and around 10 million of those chains were shared by two or more donors. A nearest-neighbor algorithm error-corrected the raw reads and collapsed the reads into unique sequences, merging closely related sequences to remove PCR and sequencing errors. To assign V, D and J gene segments, CDR3 sequences were aligned to IMGT reference sequences. For a sequence to be retained, at least a six-nucleotide match to both a V gene segment and a J gene segment was required. Rearrangements were called productive when the CDR3 lacked stop codons and stayed in frame with V and J; all others were non-productive. CDR3 was defined by IMGT convention, running from the second conserved V-encoded cysteine to the conserved J-encoded phenylalanine. The earlier analysis of 587 of the donors excluded sequences that lacked an unambiguous match to a single V gene segment. An earlier analysis of fewer than 750 of the donors classified V segments as functional when productive rearrangements were above 56.7% and as segregating when the standard deviation between donors was above 5%. A statistical classification framework was developed to diagnose cytomegalovirus status using the catalog of TCR beta chain sequences. V and J gene assignment, in a later analysis, came from comparing TCR nucleotide sequences with IMGT/GENE-DB human TR gene sequences. Using the TCRdist pipeline, a later analysis assigned CDR3 sequences along with most-parsimonious VDJ recombination scenarios. In a later analysis, each TCR beta chain was defined by its CDR3 amino acid sequence together with its V-gene family, and reads lacking a unique V-gene family were excluded. To address suspected cross-contamination and a sequencing artifact, a later analysis removed a few hundred highly shared, low-generation-probability nucleotide sequences. For each public chain, a later analysis derived a clonal expansion index from normalized ranks of inferred template counts within each repertoire. In a later analysis, generation probabilities were computed using a VDJ recombination model fitted to out-of-frame rearrangements, and the results were checked against IGoR. In a later analysis, hypergeometric tests were used to score TCR-TCR, TCR-HLA and TCR-CMV co-occurrence, with a repertoire-size bias correction applied to TCR pairs. A later analysis estimated false discovery rates by permuting HLA or CMV assignments 20 times. In a later analysis, co-occurring TCRs were grouped using DBSCAN, with TCRdist sequence similarity added in when clustering inside HLA-allele-positive subsets. For co-occurrence clustering, repertoires with fewer than 30,000 or more than 120,000 public chains were excluded, along with roughly five repertoires with anomalous nucleotide sharing. TCRdb took this table from immuneACCESS and kept in-frame rearrangements with V and J called. Such tables lack part of the clones; where checked against another copy, unresolved V genes explain under half of the gap, and the rest is unexplained. V and J calls and clone size come straight from that table; D and trimming were deduced from the DNA. This sample has 90,000 to 130,000 clones in its table, and about 60% of those were observed once. About 2.2% of the sample lies in the top ten.

CDR1 and CDR2, looked up from the germline V gene (reference sequence), are SGHNT and YYREEE. The CDR3, cysteine through phenylalanine, is 17 amino acids long. The sequence is cut down to CDR3 DNA, 51 bases in frame from base 1. The junction shows trimming of 0 bases on V and 2 bases on J, and the gene matches do not reach 7 bases of it. Paper-wide results and their limitations: Immune exposure information for the cohort was limited to CMV serostatus. The study listed 150 to 200 TCR beta chains as associated with cytomegalovirus. The presence/absence analyses assumed that sequencing depth was roughly uniform across donors, and that assumption may not be true. The classifier was reported to diagnose cytomegalovirus status with high specificity and sensitivity in both the original cohort and the validation cohort. Because HLA typing was unavailable for some donors at each locus, only the typed subset was used in association tests. The cohort was sequenced for TCR beta chains only, and without alpha or paired-chain data the features that could be detected were limited. A later analysis associated approximately 17,000 TCR beta sequences with specific HLA alleles at a false discovery rate of 0.05. Most CMV-associated TCR beta chains appeared to be HLA-restricted in a later analysis, and the HLA associations seemed to be driven largely by CMV exposure. When HLA alleles, especially DR and DQ, strongly co-occurred, attributing TCR associations to individual alleles was difficult. The authors suggested that the approach could potentially be extended to other disease states and immunological phenotypes. According to a later analysis, parvovirus B19, influenza, CMV and Epstein-Barr virus appeared linked to several top co-occurrence clusters. Some IMGT-functional V segments, including TRBV6-2 and TRBV6-3, could not be distinguished by the 87-base-pair reads and were therefore excluded. Broadly in line with IMGT annotations, most TCR beta V segments showed up in productive rearrangements about 87% or about 30% of the time in an earlier analysis of some 590 of the donors. Three of the identified cytomegalovirus-associated TCR beta chains were confirmed in vitro to be specific for cytomegalovirus antigens. A further reported finding was that TCR beta sequences accurately predicted the HLA-A and HLA-B alleles for most subjects in the first cohort. According to a later genetic analysis, donors in an Asian-associated ancestry cluster had fewer N-insertions in productive TCRs than the approximately 650-donor mean. The sequencing pipeline was judged likely to have produced a cluster of highly shared sequence variants as a technical artifact. Most TCR sequences were seen in very few donors, while some public TCRs were found in many individuals. Because counts were too low, 15 to 20 rarely observed V segments, including chromosome 9 orphons, were left out of the earlier analysis of roughly 600 of the donors. A later genetic analysis associated a missense DCLRE1C variant with V-gene and J-gene trimming of TCR beta chains, and an independent cohort replicated the association. Correlated functional status among segregating V segments might be attributable to linkage disequilibrium, but an unknown experimental factor could not be ruled out. In a later analysis, the rate of TCR association differed among HLA loci, with DRB1 alleles having the most associated TCRs and HLA-C alleles having the fewest. In a later analysis, HLA-associated TCR beta chains were found to be more clonally expanded and to have lower generation probabilities than equally common non-associated chains.

The TCR originated in a woman in her 30s in good health and CMV-seronegative. The chain was built from TRBV5-4 and TRBJ2-7, with 11 bases aligning to TRBD1. Sequences were obtained from PBMCs. Read as DNA, the sequence is TGTGCCAGCAGCTTGGCCAGGGGGGGACAGGGGGCCTACGAGCAGTACTTC. This sequence encodes CASSLARGGQGAYEQYF.